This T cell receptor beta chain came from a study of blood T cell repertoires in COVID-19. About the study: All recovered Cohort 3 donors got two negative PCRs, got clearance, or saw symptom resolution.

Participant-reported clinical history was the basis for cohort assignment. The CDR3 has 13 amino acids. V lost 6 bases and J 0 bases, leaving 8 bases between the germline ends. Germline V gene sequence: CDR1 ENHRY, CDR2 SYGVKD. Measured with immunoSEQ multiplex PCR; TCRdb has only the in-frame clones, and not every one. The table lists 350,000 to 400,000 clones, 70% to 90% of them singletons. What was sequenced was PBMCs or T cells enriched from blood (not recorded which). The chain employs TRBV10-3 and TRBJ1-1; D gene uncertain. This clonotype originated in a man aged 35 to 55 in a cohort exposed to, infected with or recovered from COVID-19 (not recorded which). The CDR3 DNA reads TGTGCCATCAGCGGGGAAATGAACACTGAAGCTTTCTTT. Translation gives CAISGEMNTEAFF.